Below, 27 T cell receptor beta chains from the same sample are listed, as sequenced in a study of T-cell memory formation after mild COVID-19. Each CDR3 protein is one row after TCRdb ran MiXCR on the 5' RACE reads. The sample includes roughly 350,000 distinct CDR3 sequences, roughly 15% of them seen just once. Input material: PBMCs or a T cell subset sorted from them (not recorded which). The origin of the receptors is a man between 18 and 35 years old who had mild COVID-19 (a few samples of this study predate the infection). Cell type and time point are not known.

This clonotype was detected ten times or more. The rearrangement joins TRBV4-1 to TRBJ2-1, with 8 bases that match TRBD2. Trimming cost V 1 base and J 4 bases; bases outside gene matches: 6. This CDR3 region has 16 residues. From germline, CDR1 is MGHRA and CDR2 YSYEKL. The CDR3 nucleotides are TGCGCCAGCAGCCAAGTTCCGGGGGGGCCATACAATGAGCAGTTCTTC. It translates to CASSQVPGGPYNEQFF.

The V and J genes are TRBV12-3 or TRBV12-4 and TRBJ2-1; D uncertain. The CDR3 runs 11 residues. V was clipped by 10 bases and J by 6 bases, with 10 bases between them. For the CDR3, the DNA is TGTGCCACACCTAGAGGCAATGAGCAGTTCTTC. Translating gives CATPRGNEQFF.

The chain joins TRBV18 to TRBJ2-5; 7 nucleotides match TRBD2. V was clipped by 0 bases and J by 3 bases; unmatched bases: 7. This CDR3 has 16 amino acids. Germline V gene sequence: CDR1 KGHSH, CDR2 LQKENI. For the CDR3, the DNA is TGTGCCAGCTCACCACCCCAGGGAGGGCCGAAAGAGACCCAGTACTTC. Amino acids: CASSPPQGGPKETQYF.

V is TRBV5-1 and J is TRBJ1-1; no firm D call. Trimming stripped 6 bases from V and 5 bases from J, with 17 bases between. Germline V gene sequence: CDR1 SGHRS, CDR2 YFSETQ. The CDR3 is 14 amino acids. In DNA form, the CDR3 reads TGCGCCAGCAACCCCTCCCGCCCGGGGACTGAAGCTTTCTTT. Residues: CASNPSRPGTEAFF.

The J gene is TRBJ1-1, the V gene TRBV7-2, with a weak D call TRBD1 (6 bases). This CDR3 contains 15 residues. With 3 bases removed from V and 4 bases from J, the gap between germline ends came to 15 bases. Germline V gene sequence: CDR1 SGHTA, CDR2 FQGNSA. CDR3 coding DNA: TGTGCCAGCAGCTTTGCAGGGGCACCGAGCACTGAAGCTTTCTTT. This codes for CASSFAGAPSTEAFF.

This clonotype was seen at least ten times. The J gene is TRBJ1-1, the V gene TRBV20-1, with 7 nucleotides matching TRBD1. CDR1 is DFQATT, CDR2 SNEGSKA, per germline (reference sequence). Trimming took 5 bases from V and 6 from J; bases not matched to a gene: 6. CDR3 size: 12 residues. The CDR3 loop is CSAGDSSSEAFF. Written as DNA, the CDR3 is TGCAGTGCTGGGGACAGTTCTTCTGAAGCTTTCTTT.

J is TRBJ1-1 and V is TRBV28, with D possibly being TRBD1 (6 bases). The length of the CDR3 is 14 residues. The germline V gene encodes CDR1 MDHEN and CDR2 SYDVKM. Trimming took off 3 bases at V and 1 base at J, with 9 bases between the two ends. CDR3 nucleotides: TGTGCCAGCAGTTTCCCGGGACAGAACACTGAAGCTTTCTTT. The encoded protein is CASSFPGQNTEAFF.

This rearrangement joins TRBV6-4 to TRBJ2-3, with D hard to call. V was shortened by 4 bases and J by 4 bases, with 9 bases between the two germline ends. Per the germline V gene, CDR1 is MRHNA and CDR2 is SNTAGT. CDR3 length equals 13 residues. This CDR3 is CASSAVSADTQYF. CDR3 DNA sequence: TGTGCCAGCAGTGCGGTTTCTGCAGATACGCAGTATTTT.

This clonotype occurred many times. CDR3 residues: CASSEGRGYNQPQHF. CDR3 coding DNA: TGTGCCAGCAGTGAAGGCAGGGGGTACAATCAGCCCCAGCATTTT. The chain carries TRBV6-1 and TRBJ1-5; TRBD1 agrees at 7 bases. CDR1 and CDR2 from the germline V gene are MNHNS and SASEGT. This CDR3 spans 15 amino acids. J lost 3 bases, V lost 1 base, and 3 bases had no gene match.

This clonotype came up a few times. The chain uses TRBV7-2 and TRBJ1-4; D gene uncertain. Germline-derived CDR1 and CDR2 are SGHTA and FQGNSA. The ends were cut back, 3 bases at V and 8 bases at J, with 16 bases in the middle. The CDR3 is made up of 15 amino acids. The CDR3 sequence is CASSLSGPRREKLFF. Written as DNA, the CDR3 is TGTGCCAGCAGCTTGAGCGGCCCCCGACGGGAAAAACTGTTTTTT.

The rearrangement links TRBV4-1 to TRBJ2-2, with a possible D match to TRBD2 (5 bases). Germline V gives CDR1 MGHRA, CDR2 YSYEKL. The germline V and J ends were trimmed by 0 bases and 2 bases, with 16 bases remaining between them. CDR3 length: 18 residues. The CDR3 DNA sequence: TGCGCCAGCAGCCAAGATTTGAGGAGGATTGACAACACCGGGGAGCTGTTTTTT. Protein product: CASSQDLRRIDNTGELFF.

The V and J genes are TRBV5-1 and TRBJ1-1, with a possible D match to TRBD1 (5 bases). V gave up 3 bases and J gave up 3 bases, with 12 bases separating them. CDR3 size: 14 residues. Germline CDR1 is SGHRS and CDR2 is YFSETQ. CDR3 residues: CASSSNGADTEAFF. The CDR3 DNA is TGCGCCAGCAGCTCGAACGGGGCTGACACTGAAGCTTTCTTT.

This clonotype was observed a few times. J is TRBJ1-2 and V is TRBV7-2; D is unresolved. Deletions cut 5 bases from V and 6 bases from J, with 16 bases between. The CDR3 is 14 residues long. Germline loops: CDR1 SGHTA, CDR2 FQGNSA. The CDR3 loop reads CASSDKVQLHGYTF. CDR3 coding DNA: TGTGCCAGCAGCGACAAGGTCCAACTCCATGGCTACACCTTC.

This clonotype has more than one count but fewer than ten. The gene calls are TRBV6-2 or TRBV6-3 and TRBJ2-1; 8 positions match TRBD2. Losses at the gene ends were 2 bases for V and 4 bases for J; bases not matched to a gene: 7. CDR1 is MNHEY, CDR2 SVGEGT, per germline. The CDR3 consists of 16 residues. The CDR3 sequence is CASSYEVASGYNEQFF. The CDR3 coding sequence is TGTGCCAGCAGTTACGAAGTGGCTAGCGGGTACAATGAGCAGTTCTTC.

This clonotype has a count of ten or more. The chain recombines TRBV11-2 with TRBJ2-7; TRBD2 aligns across 14 bases. V shed 8 bases, J shed 3 bases, and the junction held 12 bases outside the gene matches. CDR3 length equals 17 residues. Per the germline V gene, CDR1 is SGHAT and CDR2 is FQNNGV. The CDR3 DNA is TGTGCCAGCGGACTAGCGGGGGGCCGAAGTGATTACTACGAGCAGTACTTC. Translating it yields CASGLAGGRSDYYEQYF. The complete variable domain, with remaining parts taken from reference TRBV11-2 and TRBJ2-7, reads EAGVAQSPRYKIIEKRQSVAFWCNPISGHATLYWYQQILGQGPKLLIQFQNNGVVDDSQLPKDRFSAERLKGVDSTLKIQPAKLEDSAVYLCASGLAGGRSDYYEQYFGPGTRLTVT.

This clonotype was observed at least ten times. The rearrangement uses TRBV20-1 and TRBJ2-1, with D maybe TRBD2 (6 bases). V gave up 5 bases and J gave up 15 bases, with 20 bases separating them. The CDR3 sequence is 12 residues long. Germline V gene data show CDR1 as DFQATT and CDR2 as SNEGSKA (reference sequence). In DNA form, the CDR3 reads TGCAGTGCTGCACCCCGCCCGGGGGTCGTGTTCTTC. The encoded protein is CSAAPRPGVVFF.

The rearrangement links TRBV24-1 to TRBJ1-1; D uncertain. Germline lookup yields CDR1 KGHDR and CDR2 SFDVKD. V was shortened by 0 bases and J by 5 bases, with 0 bases between the two germline ends. The CDR3 loop spans 11 amino acids. The CDR3 loop is CATSDLTEAFF. In DNA form, the CDR3 reads TGTGCCACCAGTGATTTGACTGAAGCTTTCTTT.

The V gene is TRBV7-9, the J gene TRBJ2-1, with 9 bases fitting TRBD2. Germline V gene lookup returns CDR1 SEHNR and CDR2 FQNEAQ (reference sequence). The CDR3 is made up of 15 amino acids. The V and J ends lost 0 bases and 6 bases, in that order; junction bases with no gene match: 3. CDR3 in DNA: TGTGCCAGCAGCTTAGCTAGCGGGAGACTCAATGAGCAGTTCTTC. Its protein is CASSLASGRLNEQFF.

A few counts support this clonotype. The chain uses TRBV20-1 and TRBJ2-4; no reliable D call. CDR1 DFQATT and CDR2 SNEGSKA come from the germline V gene (reference sequence). This CDR3 has 15 residues. The V gene lost 5 bases and the J gene lost 0 bases, with 14 bases spanning the gap. The CDR3 DNA reads TGCAGTGCTCCAGACCCCCAAGTAGCCAAAAACATTCAGTACTTC. It translates to CSAPDPQVAKNIQYF.

This chain connects TRBV2 to TRBJ2-1; D is unresolved. Germline V gives CDR1 SNHLY, CDR2 FYNNEI. V lost 3 bases, J lost 4 bases, and 13 bases lay in between. The CDR3 extends over 15 amino acids. CDR3 bases: TGTGCCAGCAGTGAGAAAAGCAGTGATTACAATGAGCAGTTCTTC. It yields the protein CASSEKSSDYNEQFF. The full variable domain, rest sourced from reference TRBV2 and TRBJ2-1, is EPEVTQTPSHQVTQMGQEVILRCVPISNHLYFYWYRQILGQKVEFLVSFYNNEISEKSEIFDDQFSVERPDGSNFTLKIRSTKLEDSAMYFCASSEKSSDYNEQFFGPGTRLTVL.

Many counts were recorded for this clonotype. The V gene is TRBV12-3 or TRBV12-4, the J gene TRBJ1-1, with D possibly being TRBD1 (5 bases). V dropped 3 bases and J dropped 6 bases, with 11 bases sitting between them. The CDR3 has 13 residues. The CDR3 DNA sequence: TGTGCCAGCAGTTTGACGGGGGAGCCTGAAGCTTTCTTT. Encoded protein: CASSLTGEPEAFF.

In its sample, this clonotype was seen a few times. The rearrangement joins TRBV4-1 to TRBJ2-3, with 10 positions matching TRBD2. The CDR3 length is 16 residues. Trimming at V came to 2 bases and at J to 2 bases, leaving 4 bases not matched to a gene. Looked up from germline, CDR1 is MGHRA and CDR2 is YSYEKL. The CDR3 DNA follows: TGCGCCAGCAGCCAATGGAGCGGGGGGGACACAGATACGCAGTATTTT. This sequence encodes CASSQWSGGDTDTQYF.

This clonotype turned up a few times. The chain combines TRBV7-2 with TRBJ2-7, with 11 nucleotides matching TRBD2. Per the germline V gene, CDR1 is SGHTA and CDR2 is FQGNSA. This CDR3 comprises 15 residues. Trimming removed 3 bases from V and 2 bases from J; junction bases left unmatched: 3. The CDR3 DNA reads TGTGCCAGCAGCTTTAGCGGGGGGGCCCCCTACGAGCAGTACTTC. This sequence encodes CASSFSGGAPYEQYF. Full variable domain (remainder filled in from reference TRBV7-2 and TRBJ2-7): GAGVSQSPSNKVTEKGKDVELRCDPISGHTALYWYRQSLGQGLEFLIYFQGNSAPDKSGLPSDRFSAERTGGSVSTLTIQRTQQEDSAVYLCASSFSGGAPYEQYFGPGTRLTVT.

In this sample, this clonotype turned up a few times. The V call is TRBV4-3, the J call TRBJ2-3, with 9 positions matching TRBD1. The V segment lost 3 bases and the J segment 4 bases; nucleotides outside the gene matches: 17. Per the germline V gene, CDR1 is LGHNA and CDR2 is YSLEER. This CDR3 comprises 19 residues. The CDR3 protein is CASSHDRGKKIWDPDTQYF. Here the CDR3 DNA reads TGCGCCAGCAGCCACGACAGGGGGAAAAAGATATGGGACCCAGATACGCAGTATTTT.

The sample holds a few counts of this clonotype. The gene calls are TRBV7-9 and TRBJ2-2; D unclear. Deletions cut 8 bases from V and 1 base from J, with 14 bases between. CDR3 size: 15 residues. Germline values: CDR1 SEHNR, CDR2 FQNEAQ (reference sequence). CDR3 loop: CASYNTQMNTGELFF. In nucleotides, the CDR3 is TGTGCCAGCTATAACACCCAGATGAACACCGGGGAGCTGTTTTTT.

The gene calls are TRBV14 and TRBJ1-2; 7 bases fit TRBD1. V trimming: 6 bases; J trimming: 2 bases; junction bases outside the gene matches: 6. Germline CDR1 SGHDN, CDR2 FVKESK. This CDR3 comprises 14 residues. The CDR3 here is CASREGTDNYGYTF. As DNA, the CDR3 is TGTGCCAGCAGGGAAGGGACAGACAACTATGGCTACACCTTC.

This clonotype was counted between two and nine times. The gene calls are TRBV10-3 and TRBJ2-7, with a possible D match to TRBD2 (6 bases). CDR3 length equals 12 residues. The germline CDR1 and CDR2 sequences are ENHRY and SYGVKD. Between the trimmed V and J ends, which lost 6 bases and 5 bases, there was a span of 11 bases. CDR3 in amino acids: CAISLGGDEQYF. CDR3 DNA: TGTGCCATCAGCCTCGGAGGGGACGAGCAGTACTTC.